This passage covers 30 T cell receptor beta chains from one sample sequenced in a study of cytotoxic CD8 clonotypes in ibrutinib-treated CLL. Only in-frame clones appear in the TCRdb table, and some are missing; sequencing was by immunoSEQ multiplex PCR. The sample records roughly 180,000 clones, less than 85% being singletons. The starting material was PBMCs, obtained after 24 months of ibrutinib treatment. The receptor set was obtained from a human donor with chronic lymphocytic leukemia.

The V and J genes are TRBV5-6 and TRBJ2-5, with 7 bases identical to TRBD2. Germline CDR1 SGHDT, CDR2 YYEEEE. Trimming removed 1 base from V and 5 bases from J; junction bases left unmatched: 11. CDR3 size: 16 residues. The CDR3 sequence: CASSLRWRGSRETQYF. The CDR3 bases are TGTGCCAGCAGCTTGAGATGGCGGGGGAGCAGGGAGACCCAGTACTTC.

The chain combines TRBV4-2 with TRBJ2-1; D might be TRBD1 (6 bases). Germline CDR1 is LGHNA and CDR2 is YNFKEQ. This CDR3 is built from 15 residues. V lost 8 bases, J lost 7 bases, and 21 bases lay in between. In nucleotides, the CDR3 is TGTGCCAGCCGAGATGGGGGCGCGGGCCGAAATGAGCAGTTCTTC. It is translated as CASRDGGAGRNEQFF.

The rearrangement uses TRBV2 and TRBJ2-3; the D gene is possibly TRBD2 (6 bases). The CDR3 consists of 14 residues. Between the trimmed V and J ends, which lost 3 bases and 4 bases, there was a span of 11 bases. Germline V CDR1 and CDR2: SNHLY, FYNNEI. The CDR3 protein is CASSELGGADTQYF. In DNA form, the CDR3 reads TGTGCCAGCAGTGAGTTAGGAGGGGCAGATACGCAGTATTTT.

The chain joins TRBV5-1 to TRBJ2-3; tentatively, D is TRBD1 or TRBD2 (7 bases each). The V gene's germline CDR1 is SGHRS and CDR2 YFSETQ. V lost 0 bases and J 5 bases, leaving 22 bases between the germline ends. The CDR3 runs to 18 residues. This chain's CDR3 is CASSLVRDSLAGVDTQYF. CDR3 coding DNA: TGCGCCAGCAGCTTGGTTCGGGACAGCTTGGCGGGGGTAGATACGCAGTATTTT.

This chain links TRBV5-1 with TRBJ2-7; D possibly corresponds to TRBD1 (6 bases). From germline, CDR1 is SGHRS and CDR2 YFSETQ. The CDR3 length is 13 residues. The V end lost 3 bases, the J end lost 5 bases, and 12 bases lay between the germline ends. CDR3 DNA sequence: TGCGCCAGCAGCTGGGACACCCGGAACGAGCAGTACTTC. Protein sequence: CASSWDTRNEQYF.

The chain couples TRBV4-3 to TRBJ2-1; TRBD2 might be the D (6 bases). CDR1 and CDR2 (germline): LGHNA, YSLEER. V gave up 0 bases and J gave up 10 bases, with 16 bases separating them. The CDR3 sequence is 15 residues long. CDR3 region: CASSQDSRERMEQFF. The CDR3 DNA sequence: TGCGCCAGCAGCCAAGATTCCCGGGAGAGGATGGAGCAGTTCTTC.

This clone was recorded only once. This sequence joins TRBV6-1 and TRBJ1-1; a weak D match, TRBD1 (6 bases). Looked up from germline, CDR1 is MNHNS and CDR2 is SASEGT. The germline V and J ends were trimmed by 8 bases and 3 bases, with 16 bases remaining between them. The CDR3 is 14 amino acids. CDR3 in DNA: TGTGCCAGCGTACCGGGACATCGCTACACTGAAGCTTTCTTT. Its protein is CASVPGHRYTEAFF.

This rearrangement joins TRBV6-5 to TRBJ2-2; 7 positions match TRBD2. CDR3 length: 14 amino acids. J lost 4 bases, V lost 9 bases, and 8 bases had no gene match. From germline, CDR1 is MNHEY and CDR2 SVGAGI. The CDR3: CASTPVAGTGELFF. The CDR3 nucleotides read TGTGCCAGTACCCCCGTAGCGGGCACCGGGGAGCTGTTTTTT.

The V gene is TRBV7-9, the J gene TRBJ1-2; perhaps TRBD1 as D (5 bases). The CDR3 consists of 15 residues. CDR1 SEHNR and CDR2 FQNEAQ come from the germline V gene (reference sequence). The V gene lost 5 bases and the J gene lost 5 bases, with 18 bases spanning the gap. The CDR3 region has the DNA TGTGCCAGCAGCGTTCACAGGACCACTTTATATGGCTACACCTTC. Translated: CASSVHRTTLYGYTF.

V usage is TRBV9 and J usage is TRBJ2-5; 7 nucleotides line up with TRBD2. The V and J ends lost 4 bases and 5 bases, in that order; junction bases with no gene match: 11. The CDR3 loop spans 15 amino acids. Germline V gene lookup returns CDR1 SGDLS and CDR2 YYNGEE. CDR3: CASSPLRPGGETQYF. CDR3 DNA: TGTGCCAGCAGCCCATTAAGGCCCGGGGGGGAGACCCAGTACTTC.

CDR3 sequence (DNA): TGTGCCAGCAGCATCCACAGGGGCCTAGCATCCTACGAGCAGTACTTC. Translation: CASSIHRGLASYEQYF. The chain recombines TRBV7-2 with TRBJ2-7; 7 bases are shared with TRBD1. Trimming removed 5 bases from V and 1 base from J; junction bases left unmatched: 11. CDR1 is SGHTA and CDR2 is FQGNSA in the germline V gene. This CDR3 region has 16 residues.

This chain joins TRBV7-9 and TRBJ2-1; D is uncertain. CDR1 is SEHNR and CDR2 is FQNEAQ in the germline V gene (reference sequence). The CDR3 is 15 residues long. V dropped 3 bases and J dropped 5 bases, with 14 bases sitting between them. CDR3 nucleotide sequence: TGTGCCAGCAGCTTGCCCTCGACTGCGCACAATGAGCAGTTCTTC. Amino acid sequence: CASSLPSTAHNEQFF. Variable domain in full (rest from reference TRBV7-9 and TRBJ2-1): DTGVSQNPRHKITKRGQNVTFRCDPISEHNRLYWYRQTLGQGPEFLTYFQNEAQLEKSRLLSDRFSAERPKGSFSTLEIQRTEQGDSAMYLCASSLPSTAHNEQFFGPGTRLTVL.

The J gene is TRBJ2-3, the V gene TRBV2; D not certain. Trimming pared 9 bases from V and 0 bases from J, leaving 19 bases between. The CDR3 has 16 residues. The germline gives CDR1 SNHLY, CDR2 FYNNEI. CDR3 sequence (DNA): TGTGCCAGTTTTCCCTTGGGTACTACTAGCACAGATACGCAGTATTTT. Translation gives CASFPLGTTSTDTQYF.

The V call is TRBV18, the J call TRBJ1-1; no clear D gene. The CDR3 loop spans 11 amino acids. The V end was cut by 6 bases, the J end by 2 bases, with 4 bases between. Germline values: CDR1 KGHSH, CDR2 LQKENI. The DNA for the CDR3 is TGTGCCAGCTCCCCTAACACTGAAGCTTTCTTT. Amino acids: CASSPNTEAFF.

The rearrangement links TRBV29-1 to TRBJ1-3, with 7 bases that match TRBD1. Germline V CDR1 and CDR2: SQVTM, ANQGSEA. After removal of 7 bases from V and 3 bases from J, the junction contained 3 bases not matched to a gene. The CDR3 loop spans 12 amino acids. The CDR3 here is CSARDSGNTIYF. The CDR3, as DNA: TGCAGCGCGCGGGACAGTGGAAACACCATATATTTT.

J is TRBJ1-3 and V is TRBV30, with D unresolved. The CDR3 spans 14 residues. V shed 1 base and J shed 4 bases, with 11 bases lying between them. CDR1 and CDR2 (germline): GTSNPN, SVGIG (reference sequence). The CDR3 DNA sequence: TGTGCCTGGAGTGGTTTTTCAAGGGGAAACACCATATATTTT. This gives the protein CAWSGFSRGNTIYF.

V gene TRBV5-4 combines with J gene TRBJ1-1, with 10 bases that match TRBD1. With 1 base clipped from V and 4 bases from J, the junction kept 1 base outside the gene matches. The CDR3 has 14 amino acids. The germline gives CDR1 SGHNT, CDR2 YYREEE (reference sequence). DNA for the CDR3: TGTGCCAGCAGCTTGTGGGACAGGGGCACTGAAGCTTTCTTT. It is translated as CASSLWDRGTEAFF.

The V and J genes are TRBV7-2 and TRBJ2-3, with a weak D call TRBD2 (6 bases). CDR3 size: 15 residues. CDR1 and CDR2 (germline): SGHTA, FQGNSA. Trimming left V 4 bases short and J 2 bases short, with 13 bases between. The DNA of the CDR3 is TGTGCCAGCAGCTCGCGGGGACTCCCCACAGATACGCAGTATTTT. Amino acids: CASSSRGLPTDTQYF.

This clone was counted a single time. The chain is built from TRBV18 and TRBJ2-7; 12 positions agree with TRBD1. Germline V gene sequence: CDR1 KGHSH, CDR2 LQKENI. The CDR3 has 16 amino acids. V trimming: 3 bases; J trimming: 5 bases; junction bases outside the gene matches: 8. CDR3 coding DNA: TGTGCCAGCTCACCTACCCCGGGACAGGGGGCCGACGAGCAGTACTTC. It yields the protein CASSPTPGQGADEQYF.

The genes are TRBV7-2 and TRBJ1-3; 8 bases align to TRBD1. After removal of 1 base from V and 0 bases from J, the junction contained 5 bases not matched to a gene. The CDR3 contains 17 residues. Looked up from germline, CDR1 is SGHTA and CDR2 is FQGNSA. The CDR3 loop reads CASSLGVTGGSGNTIYF. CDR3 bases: TGTGCCAGCAGCTTAGGGGTCACAGGGGGCTCTGGAAACACCATATATTTT.

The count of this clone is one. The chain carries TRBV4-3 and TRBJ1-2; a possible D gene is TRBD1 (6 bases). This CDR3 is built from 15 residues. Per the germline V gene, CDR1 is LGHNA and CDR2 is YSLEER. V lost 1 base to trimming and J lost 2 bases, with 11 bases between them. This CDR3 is CASSQAGQGNYGYTF. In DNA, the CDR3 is TGCGCCAGCAGCCAAGCCGGGCAGGGGAACTATGGCTACACCTTC.

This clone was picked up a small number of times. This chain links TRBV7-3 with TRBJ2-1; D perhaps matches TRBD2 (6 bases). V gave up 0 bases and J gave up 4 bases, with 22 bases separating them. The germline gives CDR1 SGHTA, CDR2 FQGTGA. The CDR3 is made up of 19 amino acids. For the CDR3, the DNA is TGTGCCAGCAGCTTAACGCACGGGGGTCCCCGGAATACTTACAATGAGCAGTTCTTC. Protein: CASSLTHGGPRNTYNEQFF.

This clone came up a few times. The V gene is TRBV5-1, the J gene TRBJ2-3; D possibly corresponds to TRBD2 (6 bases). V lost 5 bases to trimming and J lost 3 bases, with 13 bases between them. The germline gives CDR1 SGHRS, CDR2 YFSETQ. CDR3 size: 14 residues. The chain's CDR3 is CASRKEGRTDTQYF. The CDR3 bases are TGCGCCAGCAGGAAGGAGGGAAGGACAGATACGCAGTATTTT.

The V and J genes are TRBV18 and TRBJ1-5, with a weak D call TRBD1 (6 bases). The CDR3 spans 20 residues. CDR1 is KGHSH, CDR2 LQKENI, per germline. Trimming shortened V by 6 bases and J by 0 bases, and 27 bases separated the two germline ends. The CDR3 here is CASSHTVGAGEYYSNQPQHF. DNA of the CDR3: TGTGCCAGCTCCCACACCGTGGGGGCAGGAGAATACTATAGCAATCAGCCCCAGCATTTT.

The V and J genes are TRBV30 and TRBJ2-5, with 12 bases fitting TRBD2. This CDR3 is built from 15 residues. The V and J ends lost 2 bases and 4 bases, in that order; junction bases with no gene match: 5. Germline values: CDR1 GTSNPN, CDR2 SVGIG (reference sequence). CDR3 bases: TGTGCCTGGAGTCGGCCTAGCGGGAGGGGAGAGACCCAGTACTTC. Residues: CAWSRPSGRGETQYF.

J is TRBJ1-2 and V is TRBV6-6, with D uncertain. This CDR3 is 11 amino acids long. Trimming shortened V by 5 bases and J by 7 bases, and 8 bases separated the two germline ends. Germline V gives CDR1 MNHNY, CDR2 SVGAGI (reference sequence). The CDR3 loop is CASSTESGYTF. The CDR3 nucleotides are TGTGCCAGCAGTACGGAGAGTGGCTACACCTTC.

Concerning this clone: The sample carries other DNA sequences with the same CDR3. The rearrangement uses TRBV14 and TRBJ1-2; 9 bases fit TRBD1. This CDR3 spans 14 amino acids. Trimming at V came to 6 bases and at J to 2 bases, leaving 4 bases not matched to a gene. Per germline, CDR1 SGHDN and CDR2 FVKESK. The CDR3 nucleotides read TGTGCCAGCAGGCGGACAGGGGTCAACTATGGCTACACCTTC. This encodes CASRRTGVNYGYTF. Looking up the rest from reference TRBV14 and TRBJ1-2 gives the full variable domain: EAGVTQFPSHSVIEKGQTVTLRCDPISGHDNLYWYRRVMGKEIKFLLHFVKESKQDESGMPNNRFLAERTGGTYSTLKVQPAELEDSGVYFCASRRTGVNYGYTFGSGTRLTVV.

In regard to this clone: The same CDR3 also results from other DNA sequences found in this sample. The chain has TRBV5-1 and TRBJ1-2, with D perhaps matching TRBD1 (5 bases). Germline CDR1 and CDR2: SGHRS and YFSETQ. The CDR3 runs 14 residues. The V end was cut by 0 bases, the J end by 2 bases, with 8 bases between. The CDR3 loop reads CASSLGQGNYGYTF. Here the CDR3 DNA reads TGCGCCAGCAGCTTGGGGCAGGGCAACTATGGCTACACCTTC.

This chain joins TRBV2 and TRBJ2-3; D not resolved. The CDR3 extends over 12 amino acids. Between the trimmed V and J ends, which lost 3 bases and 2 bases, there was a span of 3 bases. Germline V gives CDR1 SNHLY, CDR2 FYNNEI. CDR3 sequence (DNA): TGTGCCAGCAGTGAGGTCACAGATACGCAGTATTTT. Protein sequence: CASSEVTDTQYF.

The CDR3 reads CATRGAAGGPGELFF. CDR3 nucleotide sequence: TGTGCCACCAGGGGAGCAGCGGGGGGGCCCGGGGAGCTGTTTTTT. This chain connects TRBV6-1 to TRBJ2-2, with TRBD2 matching over 10 bases. The germline CDR1 and CDR2 sequences are MNHNS and SASEGT. There are 15 residues in the CDR3. Germline trimming cut 10 bases from V and 6 bases from J; bases unmatched to any gene: 11.